These 27 T cell receptor beta chains came from one sample sequenced in a study of T cells in Graves' hyperthyroidism and ophthalmopathy. RNA transcripts yielded amplified TCR beta CDR3 regions. An initial round of RT-PCR targeting the TCR CDR3 relied on the HTBI primer set. TCRdb re-derived calls from the multiplex PCR reads in MiXCR, one entry per CDR3 protein. Of 750,000 to 950,000 distinct CDR3 sequences detected, around 39% appear once; the ten largest clones hold approximately 8.7%. Sequenced sample: blood. The receptors were gathered from a man between 18 and 35 years old with Graves' hyperthyroidism.

This clonotype was counted a few times. V usage is TRBV6-6 and J usage is TRBJ1-1; a possible D gene is TRBD1 (5 bases). CDR3 length: 16 amino acids. Trimming stripped 0 bases from V and 4 bases from J, with 15 bases between. Per germline, CDR1 MNHNY and CDR2 SVGAGI (reference sequence). CDR3 sequence: CASSYSTRGAGTEAFF. The CDR3 DNA reads TGTGCCAGCAGTTACTCGACTAGGGGCGCCGGCACTGAAGCTTTCTTT.

This clonotype was found many times. The chain links TRBV10-3 to TRBJ1-6; 7 bases are shared with TRBD1. The CDR3 has 16 amino acids. Germline lookup yields CDR1 ENHRY and CDR2 SYGVKD. Trimming took 4 bases from V and 6 from J; bases not matched to a gene: 9. CDR3 nucleotides: TGTGCCATCAGTGGAGCCGGGACAGCTTTTAATTCACCCCTCCACTTT. It yields the protein CAISGAGTAFNSPLHF.

This clonotype occurred a few times. The junction does not match germline at one end; this may be a read error. The V and J genes are TRBV4-1 and TRBJ1-1; TRBD1 matches 7 bases. This CDR3 spans 14 amino acids. From germline, CDR1 is MGHRA and CDR2 YSYEKL. The CDR3 loop reads CASSQVPTGAETFF. The CDR3 bases are TGCGCCAGCAGCCAAGTCCCAACAGGGGCTGAAACTTTCTTT.

The CDR3 loop reads CASSYTGGEIYEQYF. Here the CDR3 DNA reads TGTGCCAGCAGCTACACAGGGGGCGAAATCTACGAGCAGTACTTC. The chain carries TRBV11-2 and TRBJ2-7; 9 nucleotides agree with TRBD1. This CDR3 has 15 residues. Germline V gene lookup returns CDR1 SGHAT and CDR2 FQNNGV. After removal of 4 bases from V and 3 bases from J, the junction contained 7 bases not matched to a gene.

This clonotype was counted many times. The CDR3 region has the DNA TGTGCCACCAGCAGAGAGGGCAGGGTGTCTGGAAACACCATATATTTT. This encodes CATSREGRVSGNTIYF. This chain links TRBV15 with TRBJ1-3; a possible D gene is TRBD1 (5 bases). The length of the CDR3 is 16 residues. V shed 0 bases and J shed 1 base, with 10 bases lying between them. Germline values: CDR1 LNHNV, CDR2 YYDKDF (reference sequence).

This clonotype was counted only a few times. This chain links TRBV6-1 with TRBJ2-7; D gene uncertain. Trimming took 3 bases from V and 5 from J, leaving 5 bases between them. Looked up from germline, CDR1 is MNHNS and CDR2 is SASEGT. The CDR3 covers 11 residues. The CDR3 loop reads CASSDLNEQYF. CDR3 sequence (DNA): TGTGCCAGCAGTGATTTGAACGAGCAGTACTTC.

On this clonotype: One end of the junction is discordant with germline, which a read error may explain. This rearrangement joins TRBV12-3 or TRBV12-4 to TRBJ1-4, with D perhaps matching TRBD1 (5 bases). The CDR3 is 13 residues long. CDR3 region: CTSNRQINEKLFF. CDR3 DNA sequence: TGTACCAGCAACCGACAGATTAATGAAAAACTGTTTTTT.

This chain links TRBV12-3 or TRBV12-4 with TRBJ2-5; D could derive from TRBD1 or TRBD2 (5 bases each). This CDR3 region has 13 residues. Deletions cut 6 bases from V and 3 bases from J, with 11 bases between. The CDR3 DNA reads as TGTGCCAGCAGGATATTGGGGGAAGAGACCCAGTACTTC. Translated, it gives CASRILGEETQYF.

In this sample, this clonotype turned up a few times. The J gene is TRBJ2-6, the V gene TRBV12-5; D call uncertain. Trimming cost V 0 bases and J 4 bases, with 7 bases left between them. CDR1 is LGHNT and CDR2 is FRNRAP in the germline V gene. The CDR3 length is 15 residues. The CDR3 protein is CASGLVHGGANVLTF. CDR3 bases: TGTGCTAGTGGTTTGGTACACGGCGGGGCCAACGTCCTGACTTTC. The entire variable domain, with the rest obtained from reference TRBV12-5 and TRBJ2-6, is as follows: DARVTQTPRHKVTEMGQEVTMRCQPILGHNTVFWYRQTMMQGLELLAYFRNRAPLDDSGMPKDRFSAEMPDATLATLKIQPSEPRDSAVYFCASGLVHGGANVLTFGAGSRLTVL.

This sequence joins TRBV9 and TRBJ2-2; D is possibly TRBD2 (6 bases). CDR1 and CDR2 (germline): SGDLS, YYNGEE. V gave up 0 bases and J gave up 0 bases, with 9 bases separating them. The CDR3 totals 16 residues. The CDR3 region is CASSVGSGANTGELFF. The CDR3 DNA sequence: TGTGCCAGCAGCGTAGGATCGGGAGCGAACACCGGGGAGCTGTTTTTT.

The rearrangement joins TRBV6-5 to TRBJ2-7; 7 nucleotides line up with TRBD2. CDR1 MNHEY and CDR2 SVGAGI come from the germline V gene. The CDR3 is 15 residues long. Trimming removed 5 bases from V and 3 bases from J; junction bases left unmatched: 10. The CDR3 sequence: CASSPHRGEGYEQYF. DNA of the CDR3: TGTGCCAGCAGTCCCCATCGGGGGGAGGGCTACGAGCAGTACTTC.

For this clonotype: Just one base apart from a much larger clone, this may be a read error. V and J are TRBV19 and TRBJ1-1; D might be TRBD1 (5 bases). Deletions cut 5 bases from V and 4 bases from J, with 14 bases between. CDR3 length: 14 residues. CDR1 and CDR2 (germline): LNHDA, SQIVND (reference sequence). CDR3 in amino acids: CASSWRGTSTEAFF. As DNA, the CDR3 is TGTGCCAGTAGTTGGCGGGGGACGAGCACTGAAGCTTTCTTT.

Only a few counts were recorded for this clonotype. The chain uses TRBV27 and TRBJ1-1; possible D gene TRBD1, 5 bases. Germline lookup yields CDR1 MNHEY and CDR2 SMNVEV (reference sequence). This CDR3 is built from 11 residues. Trimming removed 7 bases at V and 7 bases at J, with 10 bases between. CDR3 in amino acids: CASIMGGEAFF. Here the CDR3 DNA reads TGTGCCAGCATTATGGGGGGTGAAGCTTTCTTT.

This clonotype was counted ten times or more. The chain uses TRBV15 and TRBJ1-5; TRBD1 agrees at 7 bases. Germline lookup yields CDR1 LNHNV and CDR2 YYDKDF (reference sequence). The V segment lost 5 bases and the J segment 0 bases; nucleotides outside the gene matches: 7. The CDR3 is 16 amino acids. The CDR3 coding sequence is TGTGCCACCAGCTCCCTCCGGGACAGTAGCAATCAGCCCCAGCATTTT. This codes for CATSSLRDSSNQPQHF.

A note on this clonotype: A clone one base away is much larger, so this may be a read error. The chain uses TRBV9 and TRBJ1-1; D perhaps matches TRBD1 (6 bases). The CDR3 consists of 10 residues. Trimming pared 6 bases from V and 7 bases from J, leaving 7 bases between. CDR1 is SGDLS, CDR2 YYNGEE, per germline. CDR3 protein: CASMDSEAFF. CDR3 bases: TGTGCCAGCATGGACAGTGAAGCTTTCTTT.

The chain employs TRBV9 and TRBJ1-6; D unresolved. The CDR3 sequence is 14 residues long. Germline CDR1 SGDLS, CDR2 YYNGEE. V was cut by 4 bases and J by 7 bases, with 12 bases left in between. CDR3 region: CASSQGPSNSPLHF. The CDR3 region has the DNA TGTGCCAGCAGCCAAGGACCCTCAAATTCACCCCTCCACTTT.

The chain recombines TRBV7-2 with TRBJ2-7, with 8 bases identical to TRBD1. CDR1 is SGHTA, CDR2 FQGNSA, per germline. CDR3 size: 14 residues. Trimming cost V 5 bases and J 5 bases; bases outside gene matches: 8. CDR3 nucleotide sequence: TGTGCCAGCAGCATGGACAGGGTGGAAGACGAGCAGTACTTC. Protein product: CASSMDRVEDEQYF. Full variable domain (rest looked up from reference TRBV7-2 and TRBJ2-7): GAGVSQSPSNKVTEKGKDVELRCDPISGHTALYWYRQSLGQGLEFLIYFQGNSAPDKSGLPSDRFSAERTGGSVSTLTIQRTQQEDSAVYLCASSMDRVEDEQYFGPGTRLTVT.

A word on this clonotype: A read error may explain this, as a much larger clone is one base away. J is TRBJ1-3 and V is TRBV10-3; the D is unclear. With 4 bases removed from V and 0 bases from J, the gap between germline ends came to 10 bases. The length of the CDR3 is 15 residues. Germline lookup yields CDR1 ENHRY and CDR2 SYGVKD. The chain's CDR3 is CAISAEAVSGNTIYF. DNA for the CDR3: TGTGCCATCAGTGCGGAAGCAGTCTCTGGAAACACCATATATTTT.

To note about this clonotype: The germline gene is not matched at one end of the junction; a read error may be the cause. V usage is TRBV6-6 and J usage is TRBJ2-7; the D gene is possibly TRBD1 (6 bases). This CDR3 spans 13 amino acids. CDR1 and CDR2 (germline): MNHNY, SVGAGI (reference sequence). The CDR3 region is CASSSGTPYGQYF. The CDR3 DNA is TGTGCCAGCAGTTCCGGGACACCTTACGGGCAGTACTTC.

The rearrangement uses TRBV10-2 and TRBJ2-5, with D hard to call. CDR1 is WSHSY and CDR2 is SAAADI in the germline V gene. This CDR3 region has 12 residues. Trimming stripped 0 bases from V and 5 bases from J, with 4 bases between. CDR3 sequence (DNA): TGCGCCAGCAGTGAGTCGAGTGAGACCCAGTACTTC. Protein product: CASSESSETQYF.

This rearrangement joins TRBV25-1 to TRBJ2-2; no clear D gene. CDR3 length: 14 residues. Trimming shortened V by 5 bases and J by 6 bases, and 13 bases separated the two germline ends. CDR1 is MGHDK, CDR2 SYGVNS, per germline. The CDR3 bases are TGTGCCAGCAGTCCGCTAATGGGGTCCGGGGAGCTGTTTTTT. Protein sequence: CASSPLMGSGELFF.

This clonotype was counted at least ten times. CDR3 in amino acids: CASSRTADYEQYF. The CDR3, as DNA: TGTGCCAGCTCCCGGACAGCTGACTACGAGCAGTACTTC. The chain employs TRBV7-6 and TRBJ2-7; D is perhaps TRBD1 (6 bases). The germline V gene encodes CDR1 SGHVS and CDR2 FNYEAQ. V lost 8 bases, J lost 3 bases, and 14 bases lay in between. CDR3 length equals 13 residues.

Concerning this clonotype: A read error may explain this, as a much larger clone is one base away. The conserved closing phenylalanine or tryptophan is absent in this CDR3, likely reflecting a read error. This chain uses TRBV7-9 with TRBJ1-5; no reliable D call. Germline-derived CDR1 and CDR2 are SEHNR and FQNEAQ (reference sequence). V lost 1 base and J 3 bases, leaving 7 bases between the germline ends. The CDR3 runs to 14 residues. CDR3 residues: CASSLGANNQPQHL. CDR3 bases: TGTGCCAGCAGCTTAGGAGCGAACAATCAGCCCCAGCATCTT.

V and J are TRBV25-1 and TRBJ2-5, with D possibly matching TRBD2 (5 bases). Germline lookup yields CDR1 MGHDK and CDR2 SYGVNS. The V gene lost 0 bases and the J gene lost 5 bases, with 10 bases spanning the gap. The CDR3 loop spans 14 amino acids. CDR3: CASSEYQPGETQYF. The CDR3 DNA sequence: TGTGCCAGCAGTGAATATCAGCCGGGGGAGACCCAGTACTTC.

V gene TRBV4-3 combines with J gene TRBJ1-1; TRBD1 matches at 9 bases. This CDR3 is 15 amino acids long. Germline loops: CDR1 LGHNA, CDR2 YSLEER. With V trimmed by 3 bases and J by 4 bases, 6 bases remained unmatched. The CDR3 reads CASSQPQGAGTEAFF. For the CDR3, the DNA is TGCGCCAGCAGCCAGCCACAGGGGGCAGGCACTGAAGCTTTCTTT.

The chain links TRBV19 to TRBJ2-7, with D perhaps assigned TRBD1 or TRBD2 (6 bases each). The CDR3 runs 13 residues. In germline, CDR1 is LNHDA, CDR2 SQIVND (reference sequence). V was shortened by 7 bases and J by 4 bases, with 14 bases between the two germline ends. CDR3 in DNA: TGTGCCAGTATGGGGGGCTTAACTTACGAGCAGTACTTC. Residues: CASMGGLTYEQYF.

The sample holds many counts of this clonotype. This sequence joins TRBV7-2 and TRBJ1-4; D unclear. The V end was cut by 4 bases, the J end by 6 bases, with 18 bases between. This CDR3 has 16 residues. Germline V CDR1 and CDR2: SGHTA, FQGNSA. The chain's CDR3 is CASSSLSIWGYEKLFF. In DNA, the CDR3 is TGTGCCAGCAGCTCCCTTTCCATTTGGGGATATGAAAAACTGTTTTTT.